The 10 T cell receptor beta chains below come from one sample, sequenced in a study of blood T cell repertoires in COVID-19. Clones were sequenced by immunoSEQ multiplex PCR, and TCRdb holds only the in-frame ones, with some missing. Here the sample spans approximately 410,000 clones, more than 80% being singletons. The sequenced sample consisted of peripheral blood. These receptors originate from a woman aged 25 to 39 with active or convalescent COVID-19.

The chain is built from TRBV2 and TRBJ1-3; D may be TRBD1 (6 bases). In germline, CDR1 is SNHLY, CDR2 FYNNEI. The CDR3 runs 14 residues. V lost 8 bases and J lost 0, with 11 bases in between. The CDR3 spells CASLPQGSGNTIYF. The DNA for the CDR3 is TGTGCCAGCCTCCCACAGGGCTCTGGAAACACCATATATTTT.

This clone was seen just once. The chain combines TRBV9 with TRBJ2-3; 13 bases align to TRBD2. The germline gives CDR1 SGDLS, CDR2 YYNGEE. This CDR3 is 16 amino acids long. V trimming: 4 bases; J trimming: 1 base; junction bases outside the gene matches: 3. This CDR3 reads CASSPGTSGGTDTQYF. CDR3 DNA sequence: TGTGCCAGCAGCCCCGGGACTAGCGGGGGCACAGATACGCAGTATTTT.

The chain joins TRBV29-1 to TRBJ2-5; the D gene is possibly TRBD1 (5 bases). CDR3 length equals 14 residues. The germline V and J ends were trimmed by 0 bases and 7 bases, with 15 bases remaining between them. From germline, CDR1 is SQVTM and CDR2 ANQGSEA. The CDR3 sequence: CSVEDRTKERTQYF. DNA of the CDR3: TGCAGCGTTGAAGATCGGACAAAAGAACGGACCCAGTACTTC.

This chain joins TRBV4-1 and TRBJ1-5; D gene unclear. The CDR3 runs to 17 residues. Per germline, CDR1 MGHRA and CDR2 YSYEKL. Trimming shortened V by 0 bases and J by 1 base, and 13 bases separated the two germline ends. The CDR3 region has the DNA TGCGCCAGCAGCCAAGATGACTTCATGGCGAGCAATCAGCCCCAGCATTTT. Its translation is CASSQDDFMASNQPQHF.

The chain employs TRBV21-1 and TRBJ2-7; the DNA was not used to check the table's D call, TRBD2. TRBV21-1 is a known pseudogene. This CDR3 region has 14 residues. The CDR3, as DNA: TGTGCCAGCAGCAAATTCCCCGGGACCTACGAGCAGTACTTC. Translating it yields CASSKFPGTYEQYF.

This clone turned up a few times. CDR3 region: CATRSTSNNEQFF. The CDR3 nucleotides are TGTGCCACCAGATCGACTAGTAACAATGAGCAGTTCTTC. The rearrangement links TRBV24-1 to TRBJ2-1, with D tentatively TRBD2 (6 bases). The V end was cut by 7 bases, the J end by 5 bases, with 11 bases between. The CDR3 length is 13 residues. Germline CDR1 is KGHDR and CDR2 is SFDVKD.

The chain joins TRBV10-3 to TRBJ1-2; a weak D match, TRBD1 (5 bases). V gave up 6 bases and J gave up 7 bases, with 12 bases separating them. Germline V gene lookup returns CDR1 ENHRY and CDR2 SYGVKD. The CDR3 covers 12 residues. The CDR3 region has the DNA TGTGCCATCAGCTGGGACGGGGGTGGCTACACCTTC. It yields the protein CAISWDGGGYTF.

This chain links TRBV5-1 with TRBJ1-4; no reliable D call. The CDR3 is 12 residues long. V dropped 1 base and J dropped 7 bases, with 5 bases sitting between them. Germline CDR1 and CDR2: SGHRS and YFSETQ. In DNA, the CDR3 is TGCGCCAGCAGCTTGTCCGGTGAAAAACTGTTTTTT. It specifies CASSLSGEKLFF.

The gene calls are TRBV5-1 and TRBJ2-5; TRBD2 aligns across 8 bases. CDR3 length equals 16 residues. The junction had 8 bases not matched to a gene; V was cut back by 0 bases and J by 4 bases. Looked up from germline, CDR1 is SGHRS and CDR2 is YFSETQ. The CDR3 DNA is TGCGCCAGCAGCTTGGCGGTTAGCGGGATAGGAGAGACCCAGTACTTC. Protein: CASSLAVSGIGETQYF.

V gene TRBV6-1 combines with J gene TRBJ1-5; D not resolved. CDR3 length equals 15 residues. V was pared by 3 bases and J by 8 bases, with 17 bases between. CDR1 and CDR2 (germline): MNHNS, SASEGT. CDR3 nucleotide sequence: TGTGCCAGCAGTGAGCGGTGGGAGGGTTGGAAGCCCCAGCATTTT. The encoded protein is CASSERWEGWKPQHF.